These 30 T cell receptor beta chains were sequenced from one sample in a study of blood T cell repertoires in COVID-19. Assay used: immunoSEQ multiplex PCR; TCRdb lists only in-frame clones, some missing. The data show about 64,000 clones, about 86% seen once. Input material: peripheral blood. The receptors shown here come from a man aged 40-50 years with acute or convalescent COVID-19.

V and J are TRBV19 and TRBJ1-3; 7 bases agree with TRBD1. The ends lost 8 bases at V and 2 bases at J; junction bases unmatched: 3. Germline lookup yields CDR1 LNHDA and CDR2 SQIVND (reference sequence). The CDR3 runs to 13 residues. Here the CDR3 DNA reads TGTGCCAGTTCAGGGGGAGCTGGAAACACCATATATTTT. It translates to CASSGGAGNTIYF.

CDR3 sequence reads: CASSRLGSTGELFF. The DNA of the CDR3 is TGTGCCAGCAGCCGACTAGGGTCGACCGGGGAGCTGTTTTTT. This rearrangement joins TRBV7-3 to TRBJ2-2, with a possible D match to TRBD2 (6 bases). Germline CDR1 SGHTA, CDR2 FQGTGA. The CDR3 spans 14 residues. V was shortened by 5 bases and J by 5 bases, with 12 bases between the two germline ends. Looking up the rest from reference TRBV7-3 and TRBJ2-2 gives the full variable domain: GAGVSQTPSNKVTEKGKYVELRCDPISGHTALYWYRQSLGQGPEFLIYFQGTGAADDSGLPNDRFFAVRPEGSVSTLKIQRTERGDSAVYLCASSRLGSTGELFFGEGSRLTVL.

The V call is TRBV11-2, the J call TRBJ1-2, with D uncertain. The germline V gene encodes CDR1 SGHAT and CDR2 FQNNGV. The CDR3 runs to 14 residues. With 5 bases removed from V and 7 bases from J, the gap between germline ends came to 17 bases. Written as DNA, the CDR3 is TGTGCCAGCAGCCGAACCGGGAGGTTTCCTGGCTACACCTTC. Amino acids: CASSRTGRFPGYTF.

The chain uses TRBV5-6 and TRBJ2-7; 8 bases line up with TRBD1. V dropped 4 bases and J dropped 5; count of bases not matched to a gene: 2. Germline CDR1 SGHDT, CDR2 YYEEEE. The CDR3 is 12 amino acids. CDR3 sequence (DNA): TGTGCCAGCAGCCTACAGGGGGACGAGCAGTACTTC. Residues: CASSLQGDEQYF.

This clone was detected only once. The chain uses TRBV14 and TRBJ2-2; tentatively, D is TRBD1 (6 bases). The CDR3 spans 14 residues. Germline V gives CDR1 SGHDN, CDR2 FVKESK. Trimming cost V 4 bases and J 6 bases, with 12 bases left between them. Here the CDR3 reads CASSPRQAAGELFF. In nucleotides, the CDR3 is TGTGCCAGCAGCCCCCGACAGGCGGCCGGGGAGCTGTTTTTT.

The chain recombines TRBV4-1 with TRBJ1-3; the D gene is possibly TRBD1 (6 bases). Trimming shortened V by 5 bases and J by 0 bases, and 8 bases separated the two germline ends. The CDR3 has 14 residues. The germline V gene encodes CDR1 MGHRA and CDR2 YSYEKL. CDR3 residues: CASSTGLSGNTIYF. CDR3 nucleotide sequence: TGCGCCAGCAGCACAGGGCTCTCTGGAAACACCATATATTTT.

The chain has TRBV5-1 and TRBJ1-5; no definite D call. V was trimmed by 4 bases and J by 2 bases, leaving 25 bases between them. Germline loops: CDR1 SGHRS, CDR2 YFSETQ. The CDR3 runs 19 residues. The CDR3 loop reads CASSTFYGSHLMGNQPQHF. In nucleotides, the CDR3 is TGCGCCAGCAGCACCTTTTACGGGTCCCATCTTATGGGCAATCAGCCCCAGCATTTT.

This clone was seen a single time. The chain uses TRBV11-3 and TRBJ2-7; 12 bases line up with TRBD2. Germline trimming cut 5 bases from V and 2 bases from J; bases unmatched to any gene: 4. The CDR3 spans 15 residues. Germline CDR1 is SGHNT and CDR2 is YENEEA. The CDR3: CASSRSSGGAYEQYF. The CDR3 nucleotides are TGTGCCAGCAGCCGTTCTAGCGGGGGGGCCTACGAGCAGTACTTC.

V usage is TRBV6-5 and J usage is TRBJ2-7, with TRBD1 matching over 7 bases. Germline CDR1 and CDR2: MNHEY and SVGAGI. Trimming cost V 6 bases and J 3 bases; bases outside gene matches: 8. The CDR3 is made up of 14 amino acids. CDR3 sequence (DNA): TGTGCCAGCAGCCTGGGACAGACGCACTACGAGCAGTACTTC. Protein sequence: CASSLGQTHYEQYF.

The V gene is TRBV5-8, the J gene TRBJ1-5; 7 positions agree with TRBD1. Germline V gives CDR1 SGHTS, CDR2 YDEGEE. The V and J ends lost 0 bases and 2 bases, in that order; junction bases with no gene match: 5. This CDR3 region has 16 residues. CDR3 protein: CASSLAIGTGNQPQHF. CDR3 nucleotide sequence: TGTGCCAGCAGCTTGGCCATCGGGACAGGCAATCAGCCCCAGCATTTT.

The chain couples TRBV9 to TRBJ1-5; maybe TRBD1 (5 bases). The germline V and J ends were trimmed by 4 bases and 0 bases, with 11 bases remaining between them. Germline V gene sequence: CDR1 SGDLS, CDR2 YYNGEE. The CDR3 is made up of 15 amino acids. In nucleotides, the CDR3 is TGTGCCAGCAGCCCGACAGCTTATAGCAATCAGCCCCAGCATTTT. This gives the protein CASSPTAYSNQPQHF.

Only one count was recorded for this clone. This rearrangement joins TRBV7-3 to TRBJ2-3, with D unclear. Between the trimmed V and J ends, which lost 2 bases and 4 bases, there was a span of 13 bases. Germline V gene sequence: CDR1 SGHTA, CDR2 FQGTGA. This CDR3 comprises 15 residues. CDR3 sequence (DNA): TGTGCCAGCAGCTTAGACCGCGGTCCCCCAGATACGCAGTATTTT. This sequence encodes CASSLDRGPPDTQYF. The whole variable domain, remainder taken from reference TRBV7-3 and TRBJ2-3, is GAGVSQTPSNKVTEKGKYVELRCDPISGHTALYWYRQSLGQGPEFLIYFQGTGAADDSGLPNDRFFAVRPEGSVSTLKIQRTERGDSAVYLCASSLDRGPPDTQYFGPGTRLTVL.

The V gene is TRBV7-8, the J gene TRBJ2-7, with no clear D. Germline V CDR1 and CDR2: SGHVS, FQNEAQ. V lost 2 bases and J lost 3, with 17 bases in between. This CDR3 region has 16 residues. CDR3 in DNA: TGTGCCAGCAGCTTACGGTATCCAAGACAAAACTACGAGCAGTACTTC. It translates to CASSLRYPRQNYEQYF.

This rearrangement joins TRBV29-1 to TRBJ1-2, with D possibly matching TRBD1 (5 bases). The length of the CDR3 is 12 residues. Trimming removed 5 bases from V and 7 bases from J, with 14 bases in between. The germline CDR1 and CDR2 sequences are SQVTM and ANQGSEA. CDR3 region: CSVFTGSLGYTF. Written as DNA, the CDR3 is TGCAGCGTTTTTACAGGCTCCCTTGGCTACACCTTC.

The table lists this clone with a count of one. This chain uses TRBV30 with TRBJ1-6, with D perhaps matching TRBD1 (5 bases). Germline loops: CDR1 GTSNPN, CDR2 SVGIG (reference sequence). V was shortened by 1 base and J by 8 bases, with 15 bases between the two germline ends. CDR3 length equals 15 residues. The CDR3 sequence: CAWSEGQLGDSPLHF. DNA for the CDR3: TGTGCCTGGAGTGAGGGGCAGCTAGGAGATTCACCCCTCCACTTT.

The chain couples TRBV12-3 or TRBV12-4 to TRBJ1-6; unclear D gene. This CDR3 has 13 amino acids. V lost 8 bases and J lost 9, with 14 bases in between. CDR3 sequence reads: CASQNLRGSPLHF. CDR3 DNA: TGTGCCAGCCAAAACCTCCGGGGTTCACCCCTCCACTTT.

This chain links TRBV7-9 with TRBJ2-3; TRBD1 agrees at 10 bases. Per the germline V gene, CDR1 is SEHNR and CDR2 is FQNEAQ (reference sequence). The V gene end was trimmed by 3 bases and the J gene end by 4 bases; junction bases not matched to a gene: 13. The CDR3 has 18 amino acids. CDR3 nucleotide sequence: TGTGCCAGCAGCTTCCCCCGCCTCGGGACAGGGGTGGCAGATACGCAGTATTTT. Translation gives CASSFPRLGTGVADTQYF.

This chain joins TRBV7-2 and TRBJ1-3, with TRBD1 as a possible D gene (6 bases). CDR3 length: 14 residues. Trimming stripped 5 bases from V and 5 bases from J, with 13 bases between. Germline CDR1 SGHTA, CDR2 FQGNSA. CDR3 in DNA: TGTGCCAGCAGCCCGACAGGCCTGCGAAACACCATATATTTT. Protein: CASSPTGLRNTIYF. Using reference TRBV7-2 and TRBJ1-3 for the parts outside the CDR3, the full variable domain is GAGVSQSPSNKVTEKGKDVELRCDPISGHTALYWYRQSLGQGLEFLIYFQGNSAPDKSGLPSDRFSAERTGGSVSTLTIQRTQQEDSAVYLCASSPTGLRNTIYFGEGSWLTVV.

The chain has TRBV12-3 or TRBV12-4 and TRBJ2-1; D remains unclear. The CDR3 is made up of 12 amino acids. V was pared by 4 bases and J by 7 bases, with 8 bases between. The CDR3 reads CASSSIPNEQFF. CDR3 DNA sequence: TGTGCCAGCAGTTCTATCCCGAATGAGCAGTTCTTC.

CDR3 amino acids: CASRGQGVYNSPLHF. The CDR3 DNA sequence: TGTGCCAGCAGGGGGCAGGGGGTCTATAATTCACCCCTCCACTTT. V is TRBV28 and J is TRBJ1-6; TRBD1 agrees at 7 bases. Looked up from germline, CDR1 is MDHEN and CDR2 is SYDVKM. V was pared by 6 bases and J by 3 bases, with 5 bases of the junction left unmatched. The CDR3 has 15 residues.

The V gene is TRBV10-3, the J gene TRBJ1-5; TRBD1 matches 8 bases. The CDR3 sequence is 18 residues long. V lost 0 bases and J lost 3; bases outside the gene matches: 10. The germline V gene encodes CDR1 ENHRY and CDR2 SYGVKD. The CDR3 sequence: CAISESILRQGPNQPQHF. The CDR3 DNA follows: TGTGCCATCAGTGAGTCAATTCTTAGACAGGGGCCCAATCAGCCCCAGCATTTT.

The chain links TRBV2 to TRBJ1-1; unclear D gene. Trimming removed 5 bases from V and 1 base from J, with 8 bases in between. The CDR3 is made up of 13 amino acids. CDR1 SNHLY and CDR2 FYNNEI come from the germline V gene. CDR3 region: CASSLYWNTEAFF. DNA of the CDR3: TGTGCCAGCAGTCTATATTGGAACACTGAAGCTTTCTTT.

The V call is TRBV6-5, the J call TRBJ2-7; 8 nucleotides align to TRBD1. Trimming removed 6 bases from V and 0 bases from J; junction bases left unmatched: 4. Germline values: CDR1 MNHEY, CDR2 SVGAGI. This CDR3 spans 14 amino acids. CDR3 loop: CASSGQGNSYEQYF. DNA for the CDR3: TGTGCCAGCAGCGGACAGGGCAACTCCTACGAGCAGTACTTC.

The rearrangement uses TRBV4-1 and TRBJ1-2; maybe TRBD1 (5 bases). Between the trimmed V and J ends, which lost 3 bases and 3 bases, there was a span of 20 bases. Per the germline V gene, CDR1 is MGHRA and CDR2 is YSYEKL. The CDR3 has 17 residues. DNA for the CDR3: TGCGCCAGCAGCCACATTCCACGGGGGGTCGGGGACTATGGCTACACCTTC. Its protein product is CASSHIPRGVGDYGYTF.

The chain carries TRBV6-5 and TRBJ1-2; D might be TRBD1 (6 bases). This CDR3 spans 12 amino acids. Trimming pared 5 bases from V and 3 bases from J, leaving 7 bases between. Germline loops: CDR1 MNHEY, CDR2 SVGAGI. The CDR3 bases are TGTGCCAGCAGTAAGGGGGACTATGGCTACACCTTC. This translates into CASSKGDYGYTF.

V and J are TRBV5-4 and TRBJ1-1, with unresolved D. Germline assignment: CDR1 SGHNT and CDR2 YYREEE (reference sequence). V dropped 0 bases and J dropped 4 bases, with 7 bases sitting between them. CDR3 length equals 13 residues. CDR3: CASSLGGSTEAFF. For the CDR3, the DNA is TGTGCCAGCAGCTTGGGCGGATCCACTGAAGCTTTCTTT.

The sample holds a few counts of this clone. The genes are TRBV5-6 and TRBJ1-2; TRBD1 matches 7 bases. Germline CDR1 reads SGHDT; CDR2 reads YYEEEE. The trim removed 4 bases at V and 4 bases at J, leaving 7 bases unmatched. This CDR3 has 14 residues. CDR3: CASSGDRYPYGYTF. DNA of the CDR3: TGTGCCAGCAGCGGGGACAGATACCCCTATGGCTACACCTTC.

The rearrangement joins TRBV6-1 to TRBJ1-2; possible D gene TRBD1, 5 bases. The germline CDR1 and CDR2 sequences are MNHNS and SASEGT. The V end was cut by 2 bases, the J end by 5 bases, with 12 bases between. This CDR3 is 14 amino acids long. This chain's CDR3 is CASSETGQGYGYTF. The CDR3 DNA reads TGTGCCAGCAGTGAAACCGGACAAGGGTATGGCTACACCTTC.

This clone turned up a few times. CDR3 sequence: CASSPVGGDYGYTF. As DNA, the CDR3 is TGTGCCAGCAGCCCAGTAGGGGGAGACTATGGCTACACCTTC. The chain combines TRBV7-6 with TRBJ1-2; weak D call: TRBD1 (6 bases). Germline V gene sequence: CDR1 SGHVS, CDR2 FNYEAQ. The CDR3 is made up of 14 amino acids. Between the trimmed V and J ends, which lost 5 bases and 3 bases, there was a span of 13 bases.

V usage is TRBV30 and J usage is TRBJ2-2; the match to TRBD1 covers 7 bases. The CDR3 has 16 residues. Germline CDR1 reads GTSNPN; CDR2 reads SVGIG (reference sequence). The V gene end was trimmed by 4 bases and the J gene end by 3 bases; junction bases not matched to a gene: 11. The CDR3 DNA follows: TGTGCCTGGATGAGAACCGACAGGGTTTACACCGGGGAGCTGTTTTTT. Translation gives CAWMRTDRVYTGELFF.